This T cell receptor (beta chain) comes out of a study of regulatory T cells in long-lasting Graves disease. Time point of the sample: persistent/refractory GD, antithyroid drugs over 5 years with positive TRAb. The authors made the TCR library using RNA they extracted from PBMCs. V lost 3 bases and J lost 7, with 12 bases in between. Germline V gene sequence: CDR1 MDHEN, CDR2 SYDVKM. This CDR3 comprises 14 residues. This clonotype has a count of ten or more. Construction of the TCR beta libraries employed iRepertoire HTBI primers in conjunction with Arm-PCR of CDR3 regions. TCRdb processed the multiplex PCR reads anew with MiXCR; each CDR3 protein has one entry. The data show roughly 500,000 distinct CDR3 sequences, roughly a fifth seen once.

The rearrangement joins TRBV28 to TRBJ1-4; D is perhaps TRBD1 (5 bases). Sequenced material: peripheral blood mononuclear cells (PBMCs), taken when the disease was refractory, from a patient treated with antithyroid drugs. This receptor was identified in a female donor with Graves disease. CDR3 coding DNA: TGTGCCAGCAGTTTGATCCAGGGAGGTGAAAAACTGTTTTTT. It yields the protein CASSLIQGGEKLFF.